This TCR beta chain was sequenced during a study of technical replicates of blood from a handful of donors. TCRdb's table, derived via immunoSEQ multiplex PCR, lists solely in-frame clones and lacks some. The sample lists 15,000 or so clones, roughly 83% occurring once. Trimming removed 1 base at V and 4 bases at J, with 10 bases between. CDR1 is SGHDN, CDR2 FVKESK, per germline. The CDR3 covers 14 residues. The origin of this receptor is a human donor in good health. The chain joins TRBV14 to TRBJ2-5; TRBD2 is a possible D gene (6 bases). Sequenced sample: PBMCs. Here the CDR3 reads CASSQGLVLETQYF. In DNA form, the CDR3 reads TGTGCCAGCAGCCAAGGACTAGTTTTAGAGACCCAGTACTTC.